Each of the 29 T cell receptor beta chains below was sequenced from the same sample in a study of shared clonotypes between healthy human individuals. Sequencing used immunoSEQ multiplex PCR; TCRdb keeps in-frame clones, though not all of them. The sample contains roughly 1,500,000 clones, about 98% of which appear only once. Sequenced sample: naive CD4+ T cells sorted from blood. Subset described: CD45RA+ positively selected. Source of these receptors: a man aged 25-45 years in good health.

V gene TRBV6-1 combines with J gene TRBJ2-3; D is ambiguous. Germline V gene lookup returns CDR1 MNHNS and CDR2 SASEGT. This CDR3 region has 16 residues. Trimming removed 3 bases from V and 4 bases from J, with 17 bases in between. The CDR3 region has the DNA TGTGCCAGCAGTGACGGCTTACTATCCCTCCCAGATACGCAGTATTTT. This sequence encodes CASSDGLLSLPDTQYF.

The rearrangement links TRBV7-6 to TRBJ2-3, with D possibly TRBD1 on 6 matching bases. V shed 0 bases and J shed 4 bases, with 8 bases lying between them. This CDR3 is 14 amino acids long. Germline-derived CDR1 and CDR2 are SGHVS and FNYEAQ. CDR3 coding DNA: TGTGCCAGCAGCTTAGCACAGGGACCAGATACGCAGTATTTT. Its translation is CASSLAQGPDTQYF.

As for this clone: Other DNA sequences from this sample encode an identical CDR3 as well. This sequence joins TRBV19 and TRBJ2-2, with D tentatively TRBD2 (5 bases). Deletions cut 3 bases from V and 2 bases from J, with 10 bases between. This CDR3 spans 15 amino acids. Germline lookup yields CDR1 LNHDA and CDR2 SQIVND (reference sequence). The CDR3 loop reads CASSISAANTGELFF. The CDR3 DNA sequence: TGTGCCAGTAGTATTTCAGCGGCTAACACCGGGGAGCTGTTTTTT.

This clone was observed a single time. Other DNA sequences in this specimen translate into the identical CDR3. The V call is TRBV5-1, the J call TRBJ2-1; TRBD1 matches 8 bases. This CDR3 is built from 14 residues. CDR1 and CDR2 from the germline V gene are SGHRS and YFSETQ. V lost 0 bases, J lost 4 bases, and 0 bases stayed unmatched. The CDR3 reads CASSLGTGYNEQFF. The CDR3 coding sequence is TGCGCCAGCAGCTTGGGGACAGGGTACAATGAGCAGTTCTTC.

V usage is TRBV7-2 and J usage is TRBJ1-1; D is unclear. The germline CDR1 and CDR2 sequences are SGHTA and FQGNSA. Trimming took 5 bases from V and 4 from J, leaving 20 bases between them. The CDR3 extends over 16 amino acids. The CDR3 DNA follows: TGTGCCAGCAGCCTGCCTCCACGTGGGGTGAGCACTGAAGCTTTCTTT. Its protein product is CASSLPPRGVSTEAFF. The whole variable domain, filled in from reference TRBV7-2 and TRBJ1-1, reads GAGVSQSPSNKVTEKGKDVELRCDPISGHTALYWYRQSLGQGLEFLIYFQGNSAPDKSGLPSDRFSAERTGGSVSTLTIQRTQQEDSAVYLCASSLPPRGVSTEAFFGQGTRLTVV.

This clone was seen only once. The gene calls are TRBV28 and TRBJ2-7; D remains unclear. The CDR3 sequence is 16 residues long. The germline V and J ends were trimmed by 2 bases and 4 bases, with 18 bases remaining between them. In germline, CDR1 is MDHEN, CDR2 SYDVKM. CDR3 coding DNA: TGTGCCAGCAGTTTAGAAGGTTCACCGGGTAGGTACGAGCAGTACTTC. Translation gives CASSLEGSPGRYEQYF. The whole variable domain, filled in from reference TRBV28 and TRBJ2-7, reads DVKVTQSSRYLVKRTGEKVFLECVQDMDHENMFWYRQDPGLGLRLIYFSYDVKMKEKGDIPEGYSVSREKKERFSLILESASTNQTSMYLCASSLEGSPGRYEQYFGPGTRLTVT.

V usage is TRBV6-4 and J usage is TRBJ1-2; no clear D gene. The V and J ends lost 2 bases and 8 bases respectively, with 12 bases between them. CDR1 is MRHNA, CDR2 SNTAGT, per germline. This CDR3 spans 13 amino acids. The CDR3 loop is CASSDGLVGGYTF. As DNA, the CDR3 is TGTGCCAGCAGTGACGGGCTGGTGGGGGGCTACACCTTC.

The V gene is TRBV7-2, the J gene TRBJ1-5; maybe TRBD1 (6 bases). Germline-derived CDR1 and CDR2 are SGHTA and FQGNSA. The CDR3 runs to 15 residues. V was clipped by 5 bases and J by 4 bases, with 15 bases between them. The CDR3 DNA is TGTGCCAGCAGCACCGGAGGGGGGTGGAATCAGCCCCAGCATTTT. Amino acids: CASSTGGGWNQPQHF.

The chain uses TRBV19 and TRBJ2-7; D call uncertain. Germline-derived CDR1 and CDR2 are LNHDA and SQIVND (reference sequence). The CDR3 is made up of 15 amino acids. V lost 8 bases to trimming and J lost 0 bases, with 17 bases between them. CDR3 sequence reads: CASSVFPGSSYEQYF. CDR3 bases: TGTGCCAGTTCCGTTTTTCCGGGTTCCTCCTACGAGCAGTACTTC.

This chain links TRBV18 with TRBJ2-7, with unresolved D. This CDR3 spans 15 amino acids. The germline gives CDR1 KGHSH, CDR2 LQKENI. V was clipped by 3 bases and J by 3 bases, with 15 bases between them. The CDR3 region has the DNA TGTGCCAGCTCACCGACACAGACCCTAGGCTACGAGCAGTACTTC. Its translation: CASSPTQTLGYEQYF.

The table lists this clone with a count of one. The J gene is TRBJ2-1, the V gene TRBV28; 10 nucleotides align to TRBD2. CDR1 MDHEN and CDR2 SYDVKM come from the germline V gene. There are 16 residues in the CDR3. V lost 6 bases to trimming and J lost 4 bases; unmatched junction nucleotides: 9. The CDR3 coding sequence is TGTGCCAGCAGAAACAAAGCGGGAGGGCCGTACAATGAGCAGTTCTTC. Translated: CASRNKAGGPYNEQFF.

This chain connects TRBV19 to TRBJ2-5; D may be TRBD1 (6 bases). Deletions cut 3 bases from V and 1 base from J, with 15 bases between. Germline values: CDR1 LNHDA, CDR2 SQIVND (reference sequence). The CDR3 has 16 residues. The CDR3 DNA follows: TGTGCCAGTAGTATTTGGCAGGGGCAGGCCCAAGAGACCCAGTACTTC. This sequence encodes CASSIWQGQAQETQYF.

The DNA for the CDR3 is TGTGCCAGCAGCTTCTGGGGCGTAGAGACCCAGTACTTC. It yields the protein CASSFWGVETQYF. V gene TRBV7-2 combines with J gene TRBJ2-5; perhaps TRBD1 as D (5 bases). Germline assignment: CDR1 SGHTA and CDR2 FQGNSA. Trimming left V 3 bases short and J 4 bases short, with 9 bases between. The CDR3 totals 13 residues.

The V call is TRBV11-2, the J call TRBJ2-1; TRBD2 matches 13 bases. V was pared by 5 bases and J by 10 bases, with 8 bases of the junction left unmatched. The CDR3 is made up of 15 amino acids. The germline V gene encodes CDR1 SGHAT and CDR2 FQNNGV. The chain's CDR3 is CASSLLAGGPGEQFF. For the CDR3, the DNA is TGTGCCAGCAGCCTACTAGCGGGAGGGCCAGGGGAGCAGTTCTTC.

The rearrangement joins TRBV5-5 to TRBJ1-2, with D tentatively TRBD1 (5 bases). The CDR3 has 14 amino acids. V lost 4 bases and J 0 bases, leaving 10 bases between the germline ends. CDR1 is SGHKS and CDR2 is YYEKEE in the germline V gene (reference sequence). CDR3 sequence reads: CASSPGGANYGYTF. CDR3 sequence (DNA): TGTGCCAGCAGCCCGGGGGGAGCTAACTATGGCTACACCTTC.

The chain is built from TRBV5-1 and TRBJ2-7; 7 nucleotides match TRBD2. The CDR3 consists of 15 residues. V gave up 4 bases and J gave up 2 bases; unmatched junction bases: 9. Germline CDR1 is SGHRS and CDR2 is YFSETQ. DNA of the CDR3: TGCGCCAGCAGCGACCCGGGGGGTCTTGCCTACGAGCAGTACTTC. Encoded protein: CASSDPGGLAYEQYF.

The chain carries TRBV7-9 and TRBJ2-1; 10 bases map to TRBD2. Losses at the gene ends were 5 bases for V and 9 bases for J; bases not matched to a gene: 22. The germline V gene has CDR1 SEHNR and CDR2 FQNEAQ (reference sequence). The CDR3 spans 19 residues. Here the CDR3 reads CASSPRLTQGLAGAAEQFF. CDR3 nucleotides: TGTGCCAGCAGCCCTCGGCTTACCCAGGGGCTAGCGGGAGCAGCTGAGCAGTTCTTC.

The chain is built from TRBV4-3 and TRBJ2-2, with a weak D call TRBD2 (6 bases). Trimming took off 1 base at V and 13 bases at J, with 10 bases between the two ends. Germline CDR1 is LGHNA and CDR2 is YSLEER. The CDR3 consists of 12 residues. In nucleotides, the CDR3 is TGCGCCAGCAGCCAAGCCGGGACTCCGCTGTTTTTT. This sequence encodes CASSQAGTPLFF.

This chain links TRBV9 with TRBJ2-1; possibly TRBD2 for D (6 bases). Trimming took 3 bases from V and 6 from J, leaving 19 bases between them. From germline, CDR1 is SGDLS and CDR2 YYNGEE. The CDR3 runs 16 residues. In DNA, the CDR3 is TGTGCCAGCAGCGCTGATAGCCTGGTACTAGCCAATGAGCAGTTCTTC. Its protein product is CASSADSLVLANEQFF.

The gene calls are TRBV9 and TRBJ2-7; D might be TRBD1 (5 bases). CDR3 size: 15 residues. V was clipped by 1 base and J by 5 bases, with 16 bases between them. Per the germline V gene, CDR1 is SGDLS and CDR2 is YYNGEE. DNA of the CDR3: TGTGCCAGCAGCGTACTGGGGCAGGGTTCCCACGAGCAGTACTTC. It yields the protein CASSVLGQGSHEQYF.

The chain joins TRBV5-6 to TRBJ1-5, with TRBD1 matching over 10 bases. The V gene's germline CDR1 is SGHDT and CDR2 YYEEEE. CDR3 size: 15 residues. J was trimmed by 7 bases and V by 4 bases; bases with no gene match: 8. The CDR3 region is CASSTSDRGDQPQHF. The CDR3 coding sequence is TGTGCCAGCAGCACATCGGACAGGGGGGACCAGCCCCAGCATTTT.

The rearrangement links TRBV4-3 to TRBJ2-1; 7 bases are a match to TRBD1. Germline CDR1 LGHNA, CDR2 YSLEER. This CDR3 is built from 14 residues. J gave up 6 bases and V 4 bases, and 6 bases lay outside the gene matches. The CDR3 DNA sequence: TGCGCCAGCAGCCGCGATACAGGGGTCAATGAGCAGTTCTTC. Translation: CASSRDTGVNEQFF.

The chain employs TRBV5-1 and TRBJ2-1; 9 nucleotides match TRBD2. This CDR3 is built from 13 residues. Germline V gene lookup returns CDR1 SGHRS and CDR2 YFSETQ. Trimming cost V 5 bases and J 4 bases; bases outside gene matches: 1. Written as DNA, the CDR3 is TGCGCCAGCAGGCTAGCGGGGTACAATGAGCAGTTCTTC. Translation gives CASRLAGYNEQFF.

The V and J genes are TRBV29-1 and TRBJ1-2, with D uncertain. From germline, CDR1 is SQVTM and CDR2 ANQGSEA. Trimming took off 6 bases at V and 2 bases at J, with 16 bases between the two ends. The CDR3 extends over 14 amino acids. The DNA of the CDR3 is TGCAGCGTCGCCCCCCGGGCCTCAAACTATGGCTACACCTTC. It codes for CSVAPRASNYGYTF.

The rearrangement links TRBV25-1 to TRBJ2-7, with a possible D match to TRBD2 (5 bases). Deletions cut 4 bases from V and 2 bases from J, with 12 bases between. The CDR3 contains 14 residues. Germline CDR1 MGHDK, CDR2 SYGVNS. CDR3 loop: CASSGLREPYEQYF. The CDR3, as DNA: TGTGCCAGCAGTGGGCTGAGGGAACCCTACGAGCAGTACTTC.

The J gene is TRBJ2-2, the V gene TRBV11-2; D uncertain. Germline CDR1 is SGHAT and CDR2 is FQNNGV. CDR3 length: 12 amino acids. Trimming removed 1 base from V and 6 bases from J, with 3 bases in between. CDR3 in amino acids: CASSLVAGELFF. CDR3 DNA sequence: TGTGCCAGCAGCTTAGTTGCCGGGGAGCTGTTTTTT.

This clone was picked up one time. This chain connects TRBV25-1 to TRBJ2-1; D is unclear. CDR3 length: 18 amino acids. From germline, CDR1 is MGHDK and CDR2 SYGVNS. V was trimmed by 5 bases and J by 4 bases, leaving 24 bases between them. CDR3 sequence: CASSSRFGLSSKYNEQFF. The CDR3 nucleotides read TGTGCCAGCAGTTCCAGGTTCGGATTGAGCAGTAAGTACAATGAGCAGTTCTTC.

The chain uses TRBV11-2 and TRBJ2-2; D is perhaps TRBD1 (5 bases). This CDR3 is built from 15 residues. Germline CDR1 and CDR2: SGHAT and FQNNGV. The V and J ends lost 1 base and 4 bases respectively, with 10 bases between them. The CDR3 sequence is CASSLGQSSTGELFF. The CDR3, as DNA: TGTGCCAGCAGCTTAGGACAGTCTAGCACCGGGGAGCTGTTTTTT.

The chain has TRBV25-1 and TRBJ1-3, with 7 bases that match TRBD1. CDR1 is MGHDK, CDR2 SYGVNS, per germline. The CDR3 length is 15 residues. Trimming took 3 bases from V and 4 from J; bases not matched to a gene: 6. The CDR3 DNA reads TGTGCCAGCAGTGATTCCCGGGACAGCGGAAACACCATATATTTT. This encodes CASSDSRDSGNTIYF. Based on the CDR3 plus reference TRBV25-1 and TRBJ1-3, the full variable domain is EADIYQTPRYLVIGTGKKITLECSQTMGHDKMYWYQQDPGMELHLIHYSYGVNSTEKGDLSSESTVSRIRTEHFPLTLESARPSHTSQYLCASSDSRDSGNTIYFGEGSWLTVV.